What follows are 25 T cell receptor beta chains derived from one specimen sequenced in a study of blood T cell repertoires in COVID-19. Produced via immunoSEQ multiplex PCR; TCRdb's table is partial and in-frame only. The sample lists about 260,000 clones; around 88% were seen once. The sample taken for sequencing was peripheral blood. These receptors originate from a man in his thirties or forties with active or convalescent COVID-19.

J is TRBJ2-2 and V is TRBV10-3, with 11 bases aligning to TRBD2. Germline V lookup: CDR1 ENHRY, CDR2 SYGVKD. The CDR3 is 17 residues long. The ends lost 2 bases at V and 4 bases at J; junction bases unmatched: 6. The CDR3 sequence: CAISENLAGGRTGELFF. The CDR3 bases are TGTGCCATCAGTGAGAATCTAGCGGGGGGCCGCACCGGGGAGCTGTTTTTT.

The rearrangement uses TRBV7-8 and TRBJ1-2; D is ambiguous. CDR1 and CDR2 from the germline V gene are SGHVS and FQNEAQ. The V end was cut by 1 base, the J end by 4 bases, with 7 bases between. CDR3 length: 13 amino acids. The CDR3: CASSLGRFYGYTF. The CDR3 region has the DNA TGTGCCAGCAGCTTAGGGCGGTTCTATGGCTACACCTTC.

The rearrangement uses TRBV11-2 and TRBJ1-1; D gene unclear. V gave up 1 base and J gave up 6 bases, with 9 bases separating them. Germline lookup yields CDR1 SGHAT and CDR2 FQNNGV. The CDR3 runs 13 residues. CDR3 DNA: TGTGCCAGCAGCTTAGGCAGACACGCTGAAGCTTTCTTT. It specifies CASSLGRHAEAFF.

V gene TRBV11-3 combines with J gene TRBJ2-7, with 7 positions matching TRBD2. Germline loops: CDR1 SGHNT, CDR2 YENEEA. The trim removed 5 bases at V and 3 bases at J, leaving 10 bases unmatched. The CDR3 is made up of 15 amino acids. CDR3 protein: CASSRRGDPGYEQYF. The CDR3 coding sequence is TGTGCCAGCAGCCGCCGGGGGGACCCGGGCTACGAGCAGTACTTC.

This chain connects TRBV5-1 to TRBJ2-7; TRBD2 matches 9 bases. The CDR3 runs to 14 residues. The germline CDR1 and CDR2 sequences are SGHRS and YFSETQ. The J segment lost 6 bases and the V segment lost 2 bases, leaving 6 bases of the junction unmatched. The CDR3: CASSFGGGVFEQYF. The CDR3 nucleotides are TGCGCCAGCAGCTTCGGCGGGGGGGTCTTCGAGCAGTACTTC.

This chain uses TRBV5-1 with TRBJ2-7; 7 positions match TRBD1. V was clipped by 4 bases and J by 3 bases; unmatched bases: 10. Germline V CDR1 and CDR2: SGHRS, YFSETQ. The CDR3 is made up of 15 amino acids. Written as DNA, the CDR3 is TGCGCCAGCAGCACCCGGGACAGTGAAGTCTACGAGCAGTACTTC. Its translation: CASSTRDSEVYEQYF. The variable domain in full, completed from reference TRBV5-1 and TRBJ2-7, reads KAGVTQTPRYLIKTRGQQVTLSCSPISGHRSVSWYQQTPGQGLQFLFEYFSETQRNKGNFPGRFSGRQFSNSRSEMNVSTLELGDSALYLCASSTRDSEVYEQYFGPGTRLTVT.

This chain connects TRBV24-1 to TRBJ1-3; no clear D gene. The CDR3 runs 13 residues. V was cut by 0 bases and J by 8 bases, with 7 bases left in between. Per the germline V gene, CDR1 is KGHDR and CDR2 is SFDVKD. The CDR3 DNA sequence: TGTGCCACCAGTGATTTGGTCGAGGACACCATATATTTT. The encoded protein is CATSDLVEDTIYF.

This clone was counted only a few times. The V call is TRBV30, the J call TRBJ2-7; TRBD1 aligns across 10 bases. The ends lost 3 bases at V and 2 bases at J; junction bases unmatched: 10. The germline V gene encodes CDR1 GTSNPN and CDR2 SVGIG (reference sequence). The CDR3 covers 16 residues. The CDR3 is CAWSKGWGQGPYEQYF. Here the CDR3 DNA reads TGTGCCTGGAGCAAAGGGTGGGGACAGGGGCCCTACGAGCAGTACTTC.

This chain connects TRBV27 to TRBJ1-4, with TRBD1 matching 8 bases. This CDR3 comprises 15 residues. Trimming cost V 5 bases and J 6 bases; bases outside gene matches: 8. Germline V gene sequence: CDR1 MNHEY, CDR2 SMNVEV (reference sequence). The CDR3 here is CASSGAGGAYEKLFF. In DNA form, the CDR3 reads TGTGCCAGCAGTGGGGCAGGGGGCGCTTATGAAAAACTGTTTTTT.

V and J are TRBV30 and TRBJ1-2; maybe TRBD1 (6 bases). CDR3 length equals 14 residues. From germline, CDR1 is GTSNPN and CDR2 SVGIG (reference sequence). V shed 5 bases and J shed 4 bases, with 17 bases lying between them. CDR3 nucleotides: TGTGCCTGGTGGGAACAGGGTAAAGGCTATGGCTACACCTTC. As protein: CAWWEQGKGYGYTF.

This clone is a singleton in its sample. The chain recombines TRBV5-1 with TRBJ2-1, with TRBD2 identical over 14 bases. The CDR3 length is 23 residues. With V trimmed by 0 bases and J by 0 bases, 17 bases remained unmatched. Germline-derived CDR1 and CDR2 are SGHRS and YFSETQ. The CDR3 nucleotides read TGCGCCAGCAGCTTGGAACCGGTCAAACCGGGACTAGCGGGGGTTAGCTCCTACAATGAGCAGTTCTTC. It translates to CASSLEPVKPGLAGVSSYNEQFF.

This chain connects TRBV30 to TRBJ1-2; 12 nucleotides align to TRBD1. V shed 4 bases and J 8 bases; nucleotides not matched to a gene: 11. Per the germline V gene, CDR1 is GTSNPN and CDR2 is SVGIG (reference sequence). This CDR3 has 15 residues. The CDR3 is CAWMLGGQGATGYTF. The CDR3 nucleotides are TGTGCCTGGATGTTGGGGGGACAGGGGGCGACGGGCTACACCTTC.

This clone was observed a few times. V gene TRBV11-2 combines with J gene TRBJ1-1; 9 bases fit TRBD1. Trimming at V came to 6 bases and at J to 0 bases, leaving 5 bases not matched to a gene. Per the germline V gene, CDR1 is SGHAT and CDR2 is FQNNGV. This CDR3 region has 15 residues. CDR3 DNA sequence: TGTGCCAGCAGAACAGGGGGCCTCATGAACACTGAAGCTTTCTTT. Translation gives CASRTGGLMNTEAFF.

This CDR3 reads CASSQDAGGFYNEQFF. The CDR3 nucleotides are TGTGCCAGCAGCCAAGATGCGGGGGGCTTCTACAATGAGCAGTTCTTC. The V and J genes are TRBV14 and TRBJ2-1, with TRBD2 matching 8 bases. V shed 0 bases, J shed 3 bases, and the junction held 4 bases outside the gene matches. CDR1 and CDR2 (germline): SGHDN, FVKESK. The CDR3 is 16 amino acids.

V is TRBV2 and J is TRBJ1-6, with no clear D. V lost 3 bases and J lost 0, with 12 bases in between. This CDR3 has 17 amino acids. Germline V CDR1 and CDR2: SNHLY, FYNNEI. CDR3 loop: CASSDFRKSSYNSPLHF. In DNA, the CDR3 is TGTGCCAGCAGTGATTTCAGGAAAAGCTCCTATAATTCACCCCTCCACTTT.

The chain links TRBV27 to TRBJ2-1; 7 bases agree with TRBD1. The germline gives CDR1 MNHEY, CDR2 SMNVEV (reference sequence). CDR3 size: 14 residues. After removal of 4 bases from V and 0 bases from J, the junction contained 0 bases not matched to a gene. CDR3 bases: TGTGCCAGCAGTTCAGGGGGCTCCTACAATGAGCAGTTCTTC. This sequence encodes CASSSGGSYNEQFF.

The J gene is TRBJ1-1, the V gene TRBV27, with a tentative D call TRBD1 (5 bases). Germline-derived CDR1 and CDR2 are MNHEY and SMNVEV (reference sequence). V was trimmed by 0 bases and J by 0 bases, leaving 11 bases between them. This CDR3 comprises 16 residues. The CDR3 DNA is TGTGCCAGCAGTTTATCGCTGGGAGGGGTGAACACTGAAGCTTTCTTT. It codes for CASSLSLGGVNTEAFF.

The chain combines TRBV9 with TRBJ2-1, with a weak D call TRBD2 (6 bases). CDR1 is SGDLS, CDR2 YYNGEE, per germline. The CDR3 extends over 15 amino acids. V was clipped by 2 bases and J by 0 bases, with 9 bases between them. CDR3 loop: CASSVGLISYNEQFF. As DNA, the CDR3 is TGTGCCAGCAGCGTGGGACTTATCTCCTACAATGAGCAGTTCTTC.

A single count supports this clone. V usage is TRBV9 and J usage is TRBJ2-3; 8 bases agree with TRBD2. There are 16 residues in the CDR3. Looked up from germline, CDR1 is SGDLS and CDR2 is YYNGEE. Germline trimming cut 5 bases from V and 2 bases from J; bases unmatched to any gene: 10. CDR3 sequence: CASSTGDSGVTDTQYF. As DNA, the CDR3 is TGTGCCAGCAGTACCGGGGATAGCGGGGTCACAGATACGCAGTATTTT.

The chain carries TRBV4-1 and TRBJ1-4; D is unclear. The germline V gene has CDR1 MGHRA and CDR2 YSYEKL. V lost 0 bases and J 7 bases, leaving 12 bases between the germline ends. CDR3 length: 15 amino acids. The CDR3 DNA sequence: TGCGCCAGCAGCCAAGAAGGTCGGGGAGGTGAAAAACTGTTTTTT. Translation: CASSQEGRGGEKLFF.

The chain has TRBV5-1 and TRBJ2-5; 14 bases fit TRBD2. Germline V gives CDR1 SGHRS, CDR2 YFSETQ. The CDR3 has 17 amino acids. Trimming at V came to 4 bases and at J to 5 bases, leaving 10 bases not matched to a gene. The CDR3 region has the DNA TGCGCCAGCAGCATAGGACTAGCGGGGGGTCCCGGGGAGACCCAGTACTTC. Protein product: CASSIGLAGGPGETQYF.

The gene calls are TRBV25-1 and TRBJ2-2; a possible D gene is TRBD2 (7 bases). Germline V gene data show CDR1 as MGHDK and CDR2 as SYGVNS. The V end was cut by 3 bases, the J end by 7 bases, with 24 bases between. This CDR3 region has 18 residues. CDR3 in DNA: TGTGCCAGCAGTGATCCCCGTACGGGGGGCCGGGAGATCGGGGAGCTGTTTTTT. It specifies CASSDPRTGGREIGELFF.

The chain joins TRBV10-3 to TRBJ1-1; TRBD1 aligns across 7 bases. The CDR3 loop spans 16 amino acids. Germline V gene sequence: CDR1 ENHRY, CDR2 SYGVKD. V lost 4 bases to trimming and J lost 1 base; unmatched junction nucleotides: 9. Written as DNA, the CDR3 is TGTGCCATCAGTGGATCTACGACAGGGCAGAACACTGAAGCTTTCTTT. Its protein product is CAISGSTTGQNTEAFF.

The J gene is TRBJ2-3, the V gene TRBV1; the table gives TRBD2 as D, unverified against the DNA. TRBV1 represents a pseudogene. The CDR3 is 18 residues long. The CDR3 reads CTSSQDWARGGPTDTQYF. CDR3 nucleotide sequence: TGCACCAGCAGCCAAGATTGGGCGCGGGGGGGCCCCACAGATACGCAGTATTTT.

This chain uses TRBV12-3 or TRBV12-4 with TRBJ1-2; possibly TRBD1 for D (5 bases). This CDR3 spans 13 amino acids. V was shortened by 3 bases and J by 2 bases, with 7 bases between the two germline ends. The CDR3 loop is CASSFNRNYGYTF. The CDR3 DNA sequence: TGTGCCAGCAGTTTTAACAGGAACTATGGCTACACCTTC.